Many counts were recorded for the clone carrying this T cell receptor beta chain. The data were taken from a study of read filtering for tumor transcriptome and immune sequencing. V was shortened by 5 bases and J by 3 bases, with 14 bases between the two germline ends. CDR3 length: 14 amino acids. Germline V gene sequence: CDR1 LNHDA, CDR2 SQIVND (reference sequence). The library was built from about 0.4 ug RNA with molecular barcoded adaptors for alpha/delta and beta/gamma chains. TCRdb redid the calling of the reads with MiXCR, one entry per CDR3 protein. The sample has around 65,000 distinct CDR3 sequences, under 20% seen once.

The TCR was taken from a donor at least 40 years old with multiple myeloma. Sequencing input: a population of CD138-negative cells sorted from bone marrow. V is TRBV19 and J is TRBJ2-7; D perhaps matches TRBD2 (6 bases). This CDR3 reads CASSAGAGRYEQYF. CDR3 nucleotide sequence: TGTGCCAGTAGTGCCGGAGCGGGCCGCTACGAGCAGTACTTC.